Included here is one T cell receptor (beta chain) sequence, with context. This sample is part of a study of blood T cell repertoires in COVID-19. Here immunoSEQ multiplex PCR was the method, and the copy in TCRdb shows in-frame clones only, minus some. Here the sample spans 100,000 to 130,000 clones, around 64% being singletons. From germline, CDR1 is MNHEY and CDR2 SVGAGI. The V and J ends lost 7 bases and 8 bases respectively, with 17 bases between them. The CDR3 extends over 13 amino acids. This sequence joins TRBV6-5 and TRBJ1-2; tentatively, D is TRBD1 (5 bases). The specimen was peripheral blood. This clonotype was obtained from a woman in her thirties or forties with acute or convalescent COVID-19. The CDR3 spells CASTPVGGGGYTF. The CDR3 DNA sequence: TGTGCCAGCACCCCAGTTGGGGGAGGGGGCTACACCTTC.